This T cell receptor (beta chain) is from a study of blood T cell repertoires in COVID-19. In the authors' methods: The assay estimated nucleated cells by amplifying reference gene primers. TCRdb's table, derived via immunoSEQ multiplex PCR, lists solely in-frame clones and lacks some. Clone size and the V and J calls come from that table; the DNA yielded D and trimming. The table has about 210,000 clones, 75% to 90% seen once. Ages ranged from roughly 18 to 100 years, with residence in 20 to 30 US areas. Each participant's cohort was designated according to participant-reported clinical history. Up to 2 weeks before entering the study, exposed participants had met a COVID-19 case. V lost 6 bases to trimming and J lost 3 bases, with 24 bases between them. Germline V gene lookup returns CDR1 MNHEY and CDR2 SMNVEV (reference sequence). The CDR3 has 19 residues.

The source is a woman aged 25 to 39 who had been exposed to COVID-19. This chain joins TRBV27 and TRBJ1-6; possibly TRBD1 for D (6 bases). Source material: PBMCs or T cells enriched from blood (not recorded which). CDR3 loop: CASRVLGGPAAVYNSPLHF. The CDR3 DNA reads as TGTGCCAGCAGGGTTCTGGGGGGGCCGGCTGCTGTCTATAATTCACCCCTCCACTTT.